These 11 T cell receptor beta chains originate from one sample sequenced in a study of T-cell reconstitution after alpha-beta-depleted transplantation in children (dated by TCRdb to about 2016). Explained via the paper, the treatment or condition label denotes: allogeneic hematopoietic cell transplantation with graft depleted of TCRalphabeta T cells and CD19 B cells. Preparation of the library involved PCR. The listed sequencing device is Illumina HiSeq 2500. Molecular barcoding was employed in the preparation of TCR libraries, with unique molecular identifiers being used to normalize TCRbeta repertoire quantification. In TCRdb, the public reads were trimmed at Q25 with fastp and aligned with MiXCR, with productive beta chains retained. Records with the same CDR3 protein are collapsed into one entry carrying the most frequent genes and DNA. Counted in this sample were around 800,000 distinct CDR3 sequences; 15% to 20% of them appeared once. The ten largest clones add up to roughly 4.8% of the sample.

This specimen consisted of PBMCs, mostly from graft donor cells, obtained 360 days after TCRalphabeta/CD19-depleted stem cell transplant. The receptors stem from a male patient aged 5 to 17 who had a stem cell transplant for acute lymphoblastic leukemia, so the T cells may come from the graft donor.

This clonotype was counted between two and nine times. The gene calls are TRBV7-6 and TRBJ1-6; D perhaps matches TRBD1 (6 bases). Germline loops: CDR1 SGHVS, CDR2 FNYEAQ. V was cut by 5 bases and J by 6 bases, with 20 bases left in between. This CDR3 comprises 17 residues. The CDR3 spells CASSPRLRQVPNSPLHF. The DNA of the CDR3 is TGTGCCAGCAGCCCCCGCTTAAGACAGGTCCCTAATTCACCCCTCCACTTT.

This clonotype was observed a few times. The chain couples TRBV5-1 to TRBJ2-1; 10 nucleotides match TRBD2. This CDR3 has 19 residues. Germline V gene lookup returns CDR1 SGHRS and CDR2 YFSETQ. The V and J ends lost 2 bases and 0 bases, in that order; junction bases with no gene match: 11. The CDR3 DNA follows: TGCGCCAGCAGCTTAGGACTAGCGGCCCGGTTAAGCTCCTACAATGAGCAGTTCTTC. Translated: CASSLGLAARLSSYNEQFF.

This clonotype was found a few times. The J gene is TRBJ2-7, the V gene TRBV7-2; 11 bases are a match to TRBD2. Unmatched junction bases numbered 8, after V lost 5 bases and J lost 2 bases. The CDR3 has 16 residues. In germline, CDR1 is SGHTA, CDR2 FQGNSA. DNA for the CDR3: TGTGCCAGCAGCCCCACAACTAGCGGGAGCCCCTACGAGCAGTACTTC. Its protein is CASSPTTSGSPYEQYF.

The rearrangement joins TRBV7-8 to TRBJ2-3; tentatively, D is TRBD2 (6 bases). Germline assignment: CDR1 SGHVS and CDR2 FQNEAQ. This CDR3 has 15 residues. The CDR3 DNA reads TGTGCTAGACTAGGGCCCCCGCTAAGCACAGATACGCAGTATTTT. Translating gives CARLGPPLSTDTQYF.

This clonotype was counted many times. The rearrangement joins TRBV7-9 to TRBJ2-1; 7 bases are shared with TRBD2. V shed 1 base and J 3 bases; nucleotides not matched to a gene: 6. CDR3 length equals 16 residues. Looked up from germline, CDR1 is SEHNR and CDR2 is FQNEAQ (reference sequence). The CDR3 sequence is CASSLEAGAGYNEQFF. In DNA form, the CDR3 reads TGTGCCAGCAGCTTAGAGGCGGGAGCGGGCTACAATGAGCAGTTCTTC.

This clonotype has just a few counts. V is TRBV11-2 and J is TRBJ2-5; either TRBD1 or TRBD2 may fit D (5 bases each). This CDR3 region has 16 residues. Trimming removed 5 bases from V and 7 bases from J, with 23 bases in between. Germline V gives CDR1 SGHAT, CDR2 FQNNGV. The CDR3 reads CASSTTSGTPLGTQYF. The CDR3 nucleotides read TGTGCCAGCAGCACAACTTCCGGGACGCCTCTTGGGACCCAGTACTTC. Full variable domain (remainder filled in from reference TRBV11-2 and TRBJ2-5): EAGVAQSPRYKIIEKRQSVAFWCNPISGHATLYWYQQILGQGPKLLIQFQNNGVVDDSQLPKDRFSAERLKGVDSTLKIQPAKLEDSAVYLCASSTTSGTPLGTQYFGPGTRLLVL.

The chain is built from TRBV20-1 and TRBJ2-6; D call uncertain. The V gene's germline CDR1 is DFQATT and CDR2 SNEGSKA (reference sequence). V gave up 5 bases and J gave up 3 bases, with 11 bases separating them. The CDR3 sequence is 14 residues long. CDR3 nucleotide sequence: TGCAGTGCTTCGTCCCCCTTTGGGGCCAACGTCCTGACTTTC. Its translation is CSASSPFGANVLTF.

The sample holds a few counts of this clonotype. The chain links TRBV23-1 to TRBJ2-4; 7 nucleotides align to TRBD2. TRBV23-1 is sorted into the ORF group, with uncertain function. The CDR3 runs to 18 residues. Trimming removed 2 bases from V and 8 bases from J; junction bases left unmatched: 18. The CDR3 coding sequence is TGCGCCAGCAGTCAAGAGGCGGTTCAGCGGGACGCCTCTGACATTCAGTACTTC. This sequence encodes CASSQEAVQRDASDIQYF.

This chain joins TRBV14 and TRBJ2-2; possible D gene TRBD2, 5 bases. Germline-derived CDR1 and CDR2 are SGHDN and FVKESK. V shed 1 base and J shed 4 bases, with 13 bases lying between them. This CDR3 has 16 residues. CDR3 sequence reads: CASSQALALVTGELFF. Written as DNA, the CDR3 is TGTGCCAGCAGCCAAGCCCTAGCCCTTGTCACCGGGGAGCTGTTTTTT.

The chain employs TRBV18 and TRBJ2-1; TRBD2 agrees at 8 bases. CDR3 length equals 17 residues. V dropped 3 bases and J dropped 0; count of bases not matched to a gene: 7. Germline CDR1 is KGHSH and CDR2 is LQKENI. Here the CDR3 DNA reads TGTGCCAGCTCACCGATTAGCGGGACTAGCTCCTACAATGAGCAGTTCTTC. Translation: CASSPISGTSSYNEQFF.

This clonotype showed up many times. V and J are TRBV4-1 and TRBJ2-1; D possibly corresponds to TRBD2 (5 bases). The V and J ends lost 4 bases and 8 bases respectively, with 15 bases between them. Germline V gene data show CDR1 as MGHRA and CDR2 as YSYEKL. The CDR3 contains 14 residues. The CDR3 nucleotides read TGCGCCAGCAGCCCTAAGCGAGGGTCCCATGAGCAGTTCTTC. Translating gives CASSPKRGSHEQFF.